This T cell receptor (beta chain) was recovered during a study of T cell repertoires in cytomegalovirus infection. The wider study: It was recently identified HLA-C-restricted and well-studied HLA-B-restricted CMV epitopes that the study used. Signatures in public TCR beta sequences pointed to both CMV infection and matching HLA type.

Findings and limits, study-wide: Across the ex vivo response, the dominant clonotypes were HLA-C-restricted CMV-specific TCR beta clonotypes. Carriage of CMV together with the relevant HLA was identifiable through cumulative public TCR beta family frequency.

MiXCR was run by TCRdb on the reads, yielding one entry per CDR3 protein. There are over 25,000 distinct CDR3 sequences in the sample; 15% to 20% occur only once, and more than 80% lies in the top ten. As regards this clonotype: What it recognizes is unknown. At one boundary the junction diverges from the germline segment, which might be a read error.

Per the germline V gene, CDR1 is LGHNA and CDR2 is YSLEER. The CDR3 is 14 residues long. This TCR came from a human donor in good health (CMV status not recorded). Some clones in this sample may be carry-over from other donors' samples. V is TRBV4-3 and J is TRBJ2-1; D is undetermined. Sequenced here: CD8+ T cells from cultured PBMCs, sampled from culture after CMV antigen stimulation. In DNA form, the CDR3 reads TGCGCCAGCAGCCAAGGGTTGCTCTACAATGAGCGGTTCTTC. Its protein product is CASSQGLLYNERFF.